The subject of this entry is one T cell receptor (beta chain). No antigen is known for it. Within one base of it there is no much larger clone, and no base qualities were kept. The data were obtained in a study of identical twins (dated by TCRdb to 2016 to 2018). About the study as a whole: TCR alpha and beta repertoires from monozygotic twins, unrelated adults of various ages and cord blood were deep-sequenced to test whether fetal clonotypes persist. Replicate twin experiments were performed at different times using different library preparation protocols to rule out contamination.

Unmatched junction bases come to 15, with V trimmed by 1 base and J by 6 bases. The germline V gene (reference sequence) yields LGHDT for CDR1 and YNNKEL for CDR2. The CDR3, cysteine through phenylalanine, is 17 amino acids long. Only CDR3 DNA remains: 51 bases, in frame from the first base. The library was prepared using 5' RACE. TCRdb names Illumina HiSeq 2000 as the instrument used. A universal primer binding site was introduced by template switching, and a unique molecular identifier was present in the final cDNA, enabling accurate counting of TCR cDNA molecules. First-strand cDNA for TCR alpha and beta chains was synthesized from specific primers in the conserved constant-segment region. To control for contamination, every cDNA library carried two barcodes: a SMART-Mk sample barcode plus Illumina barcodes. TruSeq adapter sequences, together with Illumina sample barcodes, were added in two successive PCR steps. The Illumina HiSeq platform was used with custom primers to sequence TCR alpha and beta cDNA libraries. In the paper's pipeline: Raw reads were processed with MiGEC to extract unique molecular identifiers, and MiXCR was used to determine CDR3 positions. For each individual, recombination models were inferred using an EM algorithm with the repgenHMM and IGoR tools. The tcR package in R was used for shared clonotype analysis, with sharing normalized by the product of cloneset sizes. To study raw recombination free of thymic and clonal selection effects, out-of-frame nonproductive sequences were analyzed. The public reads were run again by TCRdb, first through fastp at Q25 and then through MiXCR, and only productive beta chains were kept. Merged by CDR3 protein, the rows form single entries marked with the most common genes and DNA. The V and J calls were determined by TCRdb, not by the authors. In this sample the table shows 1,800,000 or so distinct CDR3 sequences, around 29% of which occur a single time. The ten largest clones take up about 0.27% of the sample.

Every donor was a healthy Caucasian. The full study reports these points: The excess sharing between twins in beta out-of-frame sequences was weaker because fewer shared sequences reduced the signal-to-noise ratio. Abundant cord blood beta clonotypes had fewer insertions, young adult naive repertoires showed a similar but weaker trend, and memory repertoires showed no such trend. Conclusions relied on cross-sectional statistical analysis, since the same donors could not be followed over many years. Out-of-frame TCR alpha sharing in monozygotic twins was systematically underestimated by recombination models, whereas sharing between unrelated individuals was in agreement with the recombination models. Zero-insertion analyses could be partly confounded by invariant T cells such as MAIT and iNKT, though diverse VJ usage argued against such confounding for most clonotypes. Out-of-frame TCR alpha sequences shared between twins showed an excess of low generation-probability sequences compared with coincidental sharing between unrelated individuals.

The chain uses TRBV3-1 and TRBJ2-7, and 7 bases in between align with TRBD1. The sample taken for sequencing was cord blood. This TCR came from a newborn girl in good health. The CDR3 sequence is CASSQGHWVEGGGEQYF. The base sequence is TGTGCCAGCAGCCAAGGGCACTGGGTGGAAGGGGGCGGCGAGCAGTACTTC.